A single sample is the source of the 2 T cell receptor beta chains below, sequenced in a study of beta chain features in type 1 diabetes. The entirety of the isolated RNA underwent reverse transcription, so expressed TCRB transcripts were sequenced. TCRdb's table, derived via immunoSEQ multiplex PCR, lists solely in-frame clones and lacks some. The repertoire holds about 360,000 clones, over 9.5% seen once, with under 0.02% in the top ten. The sequenced material came from naive CD4+ T cells from blood. The receptor set was obtained from a man aged 18 to 29 in good health.

V is TRBV7-9 and J is TRBJ2-2; D is possibly TRBD2 (5 bases). CDR1 SEHNR and CDR2 FQNEAQ come from the germline V gene (reference sequence). The CDR3 totals 15 residues. Trimming cost V 1 base and J 10 bases, with 16 bases left between them. CDR3 sequence: CASSLEGLPRVELFF. CDR3 DNA: TGTGCCAGCAGCTTAGAGGGCCTCCCGAGGGTGGAGCTGTTTTTT.

This clone was detected once. This rearrangement joins TRBV30 to TRBJ1-2; 8 positions match TRBD1. Germline-derived CDR1 and CDR2 are GTSNPN and SVGIG (reference sequence). This CDR3 spans 13 amino acids. Trimming at V came to 5 bases and at J to 7 bases, leaving 9 bases not matched to a gene. For the CDR3, the DNA is TGTGCCTGGGGCGATGGACAGGGTCGTGGCTACACCTTC. The encoded protein is CAWGDGQGRGYTF.